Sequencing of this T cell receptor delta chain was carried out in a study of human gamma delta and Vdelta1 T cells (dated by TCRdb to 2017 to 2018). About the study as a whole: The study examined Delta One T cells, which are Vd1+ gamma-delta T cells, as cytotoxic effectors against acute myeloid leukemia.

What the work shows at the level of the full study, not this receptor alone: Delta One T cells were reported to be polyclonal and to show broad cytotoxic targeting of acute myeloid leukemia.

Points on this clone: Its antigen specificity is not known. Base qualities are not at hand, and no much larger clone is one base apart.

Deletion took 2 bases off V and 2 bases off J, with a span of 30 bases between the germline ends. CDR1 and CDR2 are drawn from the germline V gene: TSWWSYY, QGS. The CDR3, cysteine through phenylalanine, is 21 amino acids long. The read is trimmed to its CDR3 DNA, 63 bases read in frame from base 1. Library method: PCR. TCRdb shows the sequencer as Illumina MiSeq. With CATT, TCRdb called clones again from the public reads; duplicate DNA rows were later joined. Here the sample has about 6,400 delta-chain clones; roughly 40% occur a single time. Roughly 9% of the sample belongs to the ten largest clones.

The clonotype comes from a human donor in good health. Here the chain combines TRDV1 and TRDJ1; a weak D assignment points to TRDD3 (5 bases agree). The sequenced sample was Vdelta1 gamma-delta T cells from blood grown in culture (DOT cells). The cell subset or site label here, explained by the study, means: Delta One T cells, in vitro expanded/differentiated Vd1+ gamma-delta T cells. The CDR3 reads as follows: CALGEGKPDRSGFRGTDKLIF. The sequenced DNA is TGTGCTCTTGGGGAAGGTAAACCAGACCGGAGTGGGTTTAGGGGGACCGATAAACTCATCTTT.